This T cell receptor beta chain is drawn from a study of T cells in Graves' hyperthyroidism and ophthalmopathy. Trimming shortened V by 6 bases and J by 2 bases, and 23 bases separated the two germline ends. From germline, CDR1 is MDHEN and CDR2 SYDVKM. This CDR3 has 17 residues. It was RNA transcripts that yielded the amplified TCR beta CDR3 regions. TCR CDR3 underwent first-round RT-PCR with the HTBI primer set. One entry per CDR3 protein, called by TCRdb with MiXCR from the multiplex PCR reads. The sample has roughly 290,000 distinct CDR3 sequences; roughly an eighth are singletons. This clonotype was seen many times.

The TCR originated in a woman aged 35 to 49 with Graves' hyperthyroidism. The sample comprised blood. This sequence joins TRBV28 and TRBJ2-7, with D perhaps matching TRBD2 (7 bases). The CDR3 protein is CASRAPAGAPIPYEQYF. CDR3 nucleotide sequence: TGTGCCAGCAGGGCCCCCGCGGGGGCCCCGATACCCTACGAGCAGTACTTC.